This T cell receptor beta chain was sequenced during a study of shared clonotypes between healthy human individuals. General study findings and limits: A small donor pool kept down the genetic and exposure-history diversity that was represented.

The study ran the assay at deep level. TCRdb's table, derived via immunoSEQ multiplex PCR, lists solely in-frame clones and lacks some. In the table there are roughly 510,000 clones, over 60% of which are singletons. About this clone: Its antigen is currently unknown.

After removal of 5 bases from V and 7 bases from J, the junction contained 12 bases not matched to a gene. CDR1 and CDR2 (germline): SGHVS, FNYEAQ. This CDR3 contains 16 residues. This TCR was recovered from a woman in her 40s in good health. Some clones in this sample may be carry-over from other donors' samples. Input material: PBMCs. The V gene is TRBV7-6, the J gene TRBJ2-1, with 9 bases fitting TRBD1. The CDR3 spells CASSPKQGAVWNEQFF. The CDR3 nucleotides are TGTGCCAGCAGCCCCAAACAGGGGGCTGTTTGGAATGAGCAGTTCTTC.